Each of the 22 T cell receptor beta chains below was sequenced from the same sample in a study of shared clonotypes between healthy human individuals. CD45RO negativity and positive selection for CCR7 defined naive CD8 cells, a population that excluded terminally differentiated effector memory CD45RA+ cells. Clones were read by immunoSEQ multiplex PCR, and TCRdb kept only the in-frame ones, dropping some. Of hundreds of thousands of clones listed, around 96% are singletons. The sample taken for sequencing was naive CD8+ T cells sorted from blood. Receptors originate from a woman in her thirties in good health.

This sequence joins TRBV5-1 and TRBJ2-2; TRBD2 matches at 13 bases. Per germline, CDR1 SGHRS and CDR2 YFSETQ. J gave up 3 bases and V 2 bases, and 4 bases lay outside the gene matches. The CDR3 is 17 amino acids. The DNA for the CDR3 is TGCGCCAGCAGCTTCAGTACTAGCGGGAGGGACACCGGGGAGCTGTTTTTT. Amino acids: CASSFSTSGRDTGELFF.

This clone occurred once. This sample includes further DNA sequences coding for the same CDR3. The genes are TRBV28 and TRBJ2-5; 9 nucleotides agree with TRBD2. J gave up 2 bases and V 3 bases, and 1 base lay outside the gene matches. The CDR3 has 14 residues. The germline V gene encodes CDR1 MDHEN and CDR2 SYDVKM. For the CDR3, the DNA is TGTGCCAGCAGTTTGCTAGCGGGACAAGAGACCCAGTACTTC. Amino acids: CASSLLAGQETQYF.

The chain uses TRBV2 and TRBJ2-3, with 9 bases fitting TRBD2. Germline V gene lookup returns CDR1 SNHLY and CDR2 FYNNEI. The CDR3 is 16 amino acids. The V and J ends lost 7 bases and 0 bases, in that order; junction bases with no gene match: 8. As DNA, the CDR3 is TGTGCCAGCACACTTAGCGGGGGCGCTAGCACAGATACGCAGTATTTT. The encoded protein is CASTLSGGASTDTQYF.

J is TRBJ2-3 and V is TRBV7-9; 8 nucleotides align to TRBD2. Germline V gives CDR1 SEHNR, CDR2 FQNEAQ (reference sequence). This CDR3 contains 17 residues. Unmatched junction bases numbered 14, after V lost 4 bases and J lost 5 bases. The CDR3 DNA sequence: TGTGCCAGCAGCTCGCGGGAAGCGGGAGAAGATGTAGATACGCAGTATTTT. Translating gives CASSSREAGEDVDTQYF.

On this clone itself: A junction boundary mismatches the germline segment, possibly from a read error. The chain uses TRBV7-6 and TRBJ2-1; TRBD2 is a possible D gene (6 bases). This CDR3 comprises 16 residues. CDR1 is SGHVS, CDR2 FNYEAQ, per germline. CDR3 nucleotide sequence: TGTGCCACCAGCTACCTGACGGGAGAGTGGGGCAATGAGCAGTTCTTC. Its translation is CATSYLTGEWGNEQFF.

The rearrangement joins TRBV5-1 to TRBJ1-1; no reliable D call. The V and J ends lost 1 base and 8 bases respectively, with 15 bases between them. Germline CDR1 reads SGHRS; CDR2 reads YFSETQ. The CDR3 is 14 residues long. DNA of the CDR3: TGCGCCAGCAGCTTGAATCGGAGAAATGGAGAAGCTTTCTTT. Translating gives CASSLNRRNGEAFF. The complete variable domain, with remaining parts taken from reference TRBV5-1 and TRBJ1-1, reads KAGVTQTPRYLIKTRGQQVTLSCSPISGHRSVSWYQQTPGQGLQFLFEYFSETQRNKGNFPGRFSGRQFSNSRSEMNVSTLELGDSALYLCASSLNRRNGEAFFGQGTRLTVV.

The chain links TRBV6-5 to TRBJ2-3; 9 bases fit TRBD2. Trimming cost V 1 base and J 4 bases; bases outside gene matches: 3. The CDR3 is 15 amino acids. Germline CDR1 MNHEY, CDR2 SVGAGI. The CDR3 region is CASSYFSGRSDTQYF. The CDR3, as DNA: TGTGCCAGCAGTTACTTTAGCGGGAGATCAGATACGCAGTATTTT.

The chain carries TRBV7-9 and TRBJ2-1; 7 nucleotides align to TRBD2. The germline V gene has CDR1 SEHNR and CDR2 FQNEAQ (reference sequence). V shed 0 bases and J 5 bases; nucleotides not matched to a gene: 4. The length of the CDR3 is 15 residues. For the CDR3, the DNA is TGTGCCAGCAGCTTAGCTCCCAGCGGGGACAATGAGCAGTTCTTC. It specifies CASSLAPSGDNEQFF.

This chain links TRBV27 with TRBJ2-1; 7 bases line up with TRBD1. The V gene end was trimmed by 0 bases and the J gene end by 8 bases; junction bases not matched to a gene: 10. CDR3 length: 16 amino acids. Germline-derived CDR1 and CDR2 are MNHEY and SMNVEV (reference sequence). CDR3 in DNA: TGTGCCAGCAGTTTATCGAAAGGGACAGCAGACCATGAGCAGTTCTTC. It codes for CASSLSKGTADHEQFF.

J is TRBJ2-7 and V is TRBV28; D is unresolved. With 2 bases removed from V and 3 bases from J, the gap between germline ends came to 8 bases. The CDR3 runs 13 residues. Germline V gene sequence: CDR1 MDHEN, CDR2 SYDVKM. The CDR3 sequence: CASSLQLSYEQYF. The CDR3 DNA follows: TGTGCCAGCAGTTTACAGCTCAGCTACGAGCAGTACTTC.

This clone has only a few counts. This chain joins TRBV2 and TRBJ2-2; the D call may be TRBD1 or TRBD2 (5 bases each). Germline V lookup: CDR1 SNHLY, CDR2 FYNNEI. V dropped 8 bases and J dropped 4 bases, with 5 bases sitting between them. The CDR3 is 11 residues long. CDR3 residues: CASGGTGELFF. The DNA of the CDR3 is TGTGCCAGCGGGGGCACCGGGGAGCTGTTTTTT.

This clone came up once. The sample holds other DNA sequences that translate to the same CDR3. The chain recombines TRBV5-4 with TRBJ2-7; D may be TRBD1 (5 bases). This CDR3 comprises 12 residues. Looked up from germline, CDR1 is SGHNT and CDR2 is YYREEE (reference sequence). V gave up 2 bases and J gave up 2 bases, with 5 bases separating them. The CDR3: CASSLGAYEQYF. CDR3 DNA: TGTGCCAGCAGCTTAGGGGCCTACGAGCAGTACTTC. Drawing the rest from reference TRBV5-4 and TRBJ2-7, the complete variable domain is ETGVTQSPTHLIKTRGQQVTLRCSSQSGHNTVSWYQQALGQGPQFIFQYYREEENGRGNFPPRFSGLQFPNYSSELNVNALELDDSALYLCASSLGAYEQYFGPGTRLTVT.

This rearrangement joins TRBV28 to TRBJ2-7; TRBD2 agrees at 7 bases. Germline assignment: CDR1 MDHEN and CDR2 SYDVKM. With 7 bases clipped from V and 2 bases from J, the junction kept 8 bases outside the gene matches. The CDR3 length is 14 residues. CDR3 region: CASTPIAGAYEQYF. In DNA, the CDR3 is TGTGCCAGCACCCCCATAGCGGGTGCCTACGAGCAGTACTTC.

The rearrangement uses TRBV7-8 and TRBJ2-7, with 10 positions matching TRBD1. Trimming took 5 bases from V and 6 from J; bases not matched to a gene: 10. This CDR3 has 15 residues. CDR1 is SGHVS, CDR2 FQNEAQ, per germline. This CDR3 reads CASSASGQGTVEQYF. The CDR3 nucleotides are TGTGCCAGCAGCGCCTCGGGACAGGGGACGGTCGAGCAGTACTTC.

The V gene is TRBV28, the J gene TRBJ2-3; D perhaps matches TRBD2 (5 bases). The CDR3 extends over 18 amino acids. V gave up 2 bases and J gave up 1 base, with 19 bases separating them. Germline CDR1 MDHEN, CDR2 SYDVKM. Here the CDR3 DNA reads TGTGCCAGCAGTTTAAGAGGGATCGGTACCTGGGGCACAGATACGCAGTATTTT. Translating gives CASSLRGIGTWGTDTQYF.

The chain couples TRBV7-6 to TRBJ1-1; no clear D gene. Trimming took off 1 base at V and 1 base at J, with 4 bases between the two ends. This CDR3 spans 13 amino acids. In germline, CDR1 is SGHVS, CDR2 FNYEAQ. The chain's CDR3 is CASSLEQNTEAFF. As DNA, the CDR3 is TGTGCCAGCAGCTTAGAACAGAACACTGAAGCTTTCTTT.

The chain employs TRBV9 and TRBJ2-7; a possible D gene is TRBD1 (5 bases). This CDR3 spans 14 amino acids. Germline values: CDR1 SGDLS, CDR2 YYNGEE. V lost 3 bases and J lost 0, with 10 bases in between. The CDR3 here is CASSGKGSSYEQYF. For the CDR3, the DNA is TGTGCCAGCAGCGGGAAGGGGTCCTCCTACGAGCAGTACTTC.

Turning to this clone: This CDR3 is also generated by other DNA sequences in the sample. The V gene is TRBV5-6, the J gene TRBJ2-1, with D possibly TRBD2 on 5 matching bases. From germline, CDR1 is SGHDT and CDR2 YYEEEE. This CDR3 comprises 14 residues. Between the trimmed V and J ends, which lost 2 bases and 0 bases, there was a span of 6 bases. CDR3 sequence (DNA): TGTGCCAGCAGCTTTAGCGTCTCCTACAATGAGCAGTTCTTC. As protein: CASSFSVSYNEQFF.

CDR3 loop: CASSSPVGGFNEKLFF. CDR3 in DNA: TGTGCCAGCAGCTCTCCCGTGGGGGGATTCAATGAAAAACTGTTTTTT. The chain carries TRBV7-9 and TRBJ1-4, with D possibly TRBD1 on 5 matching bases. Trimming removed 4 bases from V and 5 bases from J, with 17 bases in between. The germline CDR1 and CDR2 sequences are SEHNR and FQNEAQ (reference sequence). The CDR3 sequence is 16 residues long. Drawing the rest from reference TRBV7-9 and TRBJ1-4, the complete variable domain is DTGVSQNPRHKITKRGQNVTFRCDPISEHNRLYWYRQTLGQGPEFLTYFQNEAQLEKSRLLSDRFSAERPKGSFSTLEIQRTEQGDSAMYLCASSSPVGGFNEKLFFGSGTQLSVL.

The chain carries TRBV15 and TRBJ2-1; unclear D gene. Trimming shortened V by 1 base and J by 7 bases, and 11 bases separated the two germline ends. This CDR3 contains 14 residues. Germline loops: CDR1 LNHNV, CDR2 YYDKDF (reference sequence). This CDR3 is CATSRVGSVNEQFF. CDR3 nucleotides: TGTGCCACCAGCAGAGTAGGCAGCGTGAATGAGCAGTTCTTC.

There are a few counts of this clone. The chain couples TRBV29-1 to TRBJ2-7; TRBD2 agrees at 8 bases. The CDR3 is 17 amino acids. V lost 0 bases, J lost 0 bases, and 10 bases stayed unmatched. Germline loops: CDR1 SQVTM, CDR2 ANQGSEA. The CDR3 DNA sequence: TGCAGCGTTGAAGAAAGTACTAGCGGCTTGAGCTCCTACGAGCAGTACTTC. Its protein is CSVEESTSGLSSYEQYF.

This chain links TRBV27 with TRBJ2-7; 8 bases agree with TRBD1. V lost 4 bases and J lost 2; bases outside the gene matches: 4. Germline loops: CDR1 MNHEY, CDR2 SMNVEV (reference sequence). The CDR3 has 14 residues. This CDR3 reads CASSWAGGPYEQYF. The CDR3 nucleotides read TGTGCCAGCAGTTGGGCAGGGGGCCCCTACGAGCAGTACTTC.